This is a list of T cell receptor beta chains from one sample in a study of Graves' ophthalmopathy and Graves' hyperthyroidism. TCRdb processed the multiplex PCR reads anew with MiXCR; each CDR3 protein has one entry. The table includes hundreds of thousands of distinct CDR3 sequences, about 44% detected once. The sample was peripheral blood. The receptors were gathered from an adult man with Graves' ophthalmopathy. The CDR3 runs from the conserved cysteine through the conserved F or W. Fields, in order: CDR3 DNA, CDR3 protein, V gene, D gene, clone size, J gene. D genes are given only for firm matches. The size field is filled for only some rows; it gives once, few, many or a size class.

TGTGCCAGCAGCCCTTACGGACTAGCGGGGGGCGGGGAAACCCAGTACTTC,CASSPYGLAGGGETQYF,TRBV7-3,TRBD2,-,TRBJ2-5
TGCGCCAGTTGGACAGGTTTACTCTATGGCTACACCTTC,CASWTGLLYGYTF,TRBV10-2,TRBD1,many,TRBJ1-2
TGTGCCAGCGTTGAAGATGTAGGGGTGGGCACCGGGGAGCTGTTTTTT,CASVEDVGVGTGELFF,TRBV25-1,-,-,TRBJ2-2
TGTGCCAGCAGCGAAAGGGGACAATCTAACTATGGCTACACCTTC,CASSERGQSNYGYTF,TRBV5-4,-,-,TRBJ1-2
TGCAGTGCGCGTCGCGACAGGGGATACGAGCAGTACTTC,CSARRDRGYEQYF,TRBV20-1,TRBD1,many,TRBJ2-7
TGTGCCAGCAGAAGCCGGGACATCGGTCTTGGCTACACCTTC,CASRSRDIGLGYTF,TRBV7-8,-,few,TRBJ1-2
TGTGCCAGCAGTCGCCGGGGCGCACGCTCTGGAAACACCATATATTTT,CASSRRGARSGNTIYF,TRBV7-9,-,few,TRBJ1-3
TGCAGCGTTGCCGACTGGCCAGCGAGGTCCTACGAGCAGTACTTC,CSVADWPARSYEQYF,TRBV29-1,-,many,TRBJ2-7
TGTGCCAGCAGTTTCCGGGGCCATCGTAATGAAAAACTGTTTTTT,CASSFRGHRNEKLFF,TRBV6-5,-,-,TRBJ1-4
TGCAGTGCTAAGGGGGCGACGAGCAGCTACGAGCAGTACTTC,CSAKGATSSYEQYF,TRBV20-1,TRBD1,-,TRBJ2-7
TGTGCCAGCAGCGTAGCGTCTGGACAGCCCTACGAGCAGTACTTC,CASSVASGQPYEQYF,TRBV9,-,-,TRBJ2-7
TGTGCCAGCAGTTACCCCCCCTCCCCCGGAAACACCATATATTTT,CASSYPPSPGNTIYF,TRBV10-3,-,-,TRBJ1-3
TGCAGTGCTAGATGGTCTACCTACGAGCAGTACTTC,CSARWSTYEQYF,TRBV20-1,-,few,TRBJ2-7
TGCGCCAGCAGCCATTATCCCGGGACTAGCAACCAAGAGACCCAGTACTTC,CASSHYPGTSNQETQYF,TRBV7-2,TRBD2,-,TRBJ2-5
TGCAGTGCTGGGGGACTAGCGGGAGCAGAGACCCAGTACTTC,CSAGGLAGAETQYF,TRBV20-1,TRBD2,many,TRBJ2-5
TGTGCCAGTAGTATGGGGCCCGCACGGAACTATGGCTACACCTTC,CASSMGPARNYGYTF,TRBV19,-,-,TRBJ1-2
TGTGCCAGTAGGGGACTAGCGGGATCACGTGGAGAGACCCAGTACTTC,CASRGLAGSRGETQYF,TRBV19,TRBD2,few,TRBJ2-5
TGTGCCAGCAGTTTGCGCGGGGGTGTGGAGACCCAGTACTTC,CASSLRGGVETQYF,TRBV2,TRBD2,-,TRBJ2-5
TGTGCCACCAGTTCAAACCGGGACAACCACCTTTATCCCCAGCATTTT,CATSSNRDNHLYPQHF,TRBV24-1,-,many,TRBJ1-5
TGCGCCAGCAGTGAGCGAACAGGGATCTATCAGCCCCAGCATTTT,CASSERTGIYQPQHF,TRBV10-2,-,many,TRBJ1-5
TGCAGTGCTGCCACCCACGATGATGATCCCCAGCATTTT,CSAATHDDDPQHF,TRBV20-1,-,once,TRBJ1-5
TGCAGTGCGAGGGGTCTCATGGGCAATCAGCCCCAGCATTTT,CSARGLMGNQPQHF,TRBV20-1,-,-,TRBJ1-5
TGTGCCAGCAGCCCCGACACTGAAGCTTTCTTT,CASSPDTEAFF,TRBV7-8,-,many,TRBJ1-1
TGTGCCACCAGTGACCCCCTCAGGGGGGAGACCCAGTACTTC,CATSDPLRGETQYF,TRBV24-1,TRBD1,many,TRBJ2-5
TGTGCCAGCAGCTTAACAACCGCGAACACCGGGGAGCTGTTTTTT,CASSLTTANTGELFF,TRBV7-2,-,-,TRBJ2-2
TGTGCCTGGAGTGTAGCGGCAACAGGGACTGGGGCCAACGTCCTGACTTTC,CAWSVAATGTGANVLTF,TRBV29-1,-,-,TRBJ2-6
TGTGCCAGCAGCGGGAGCACTAGCGAGCAGTACTTC,CASSGSTSEQYF,TRBV2,-,-,TRBJ2-7
TGTGCCAGCAGCGAGCCGGGGGTAGCAAACACTGAAGCTTTCTTT,CASSEPGVANTEAFF,TRBV7-9,-,once,TRBJ1-1
TGCAGCTTGTCGATAGGGGTGGTACACGAGCAGTACTTC,CSLSIGVVHEQYF,TRBV29-1,-,-,TRBJ2-7
TGTGCCACCAGCAGCCCGACAGGGGGAAGGTACGAGCAGTACTTC,CATSSPTGGRYEQYF,TRBV15,TRBD1,-,TRBJ2-7
TGCAGCGCCTCAGACAGGGGGCAGTCCACCGAGCAGTACTTC,CSASDRGQSTEQYF,TRBV29-1,TRBD1,-,TRBJ2-7
TGCAGCGTTGTCTGGGACAGGGGAGGGACCCAGTACTTC,CSVVWDRGGTQYF,TRBV29-1,TRBD1,-,TRBJ2-5
TGTGCCAGCTCGACAGGGGGCAATCGGCCCCAGCATTTT,CASSTGGNRPQHF,TRBV2,TRBD1,-,TRBJ1-5
TGTGCCAGCAGCGTAGGATTGGATCAGCCCCAGCATTTT,CASSVGLDQPQHF,TRBV9,-,-,TRBJ1-5
TGTGCCAGCAGCTTAGCAGGGTCCCTCTACGAGCAGTACTTC,CASSLAGSLYEQYF,TRBV7-9,-,-,TRBJ2-7
TGTGCCAGCAGTGATTCTGTCGGCGGGACGTTCTCCTACGAGCAGTACTTC,CASSDSVGGTFSYEQYF,TRBV2,-,few,TRBJ2-7
TGCGCCAGCAGCCAAGGTCGGCTTCAAGAGACCCAGTACTTC,CASSQGRLQETQYF,TRBV4-1,-,-,TRBJ2-5
TGTGCCAGCAGCTCGGGACAGTTGACCCAAGAGACCCAGTACTTC,CASSSGQLTQETQYF,TRBV7-9,TRBD1,few,TRBJ2-5
TGTGCCATCAGTTCGGACAGGGAGGATCAGCCCCAGCATTTT,CAISSDREDQPQHF,TRBV10-3,TRBD1,-,TRBJ1-5
TGCAGCGTTAAATTGGGGGACAGGTCCTACGAGCAGTACTTC,CSVKLGDRSYEQYF,TRBV29-1,TRBD1,many,TRBJ2-7
TGTGCCAGCAACGACAATGAGCAAGAGACCCAGTACTTC,CASNDNEQETQYF,TRBV25-1,-,-,TRBJ2-5
TGTGCCAGCAGCGTGGAGGGGACAGGGACCTCCCAAGAGACCCAGTACTTC,CASSVEGTGTSQETQYF,TRBV25-1,TRBD1,-,TRBJ2-5
TGCAGCGTAGTGACTAGCGGGGACCTAGAGACCCAGTACTTC,CSVVTSGDLETQYF,TRBV29-1,TRBD2,-,TRBJ2-5
TGTGCCAGCAGGCCGCAGGGGAAATGGTTCGATCAGCCCCAGCATTTT,CASRPQGKWFDQPQHF,TRBV10-2,-,-,TRBJ1-5
TGCGCCAGCAGCCCGGGACAATTTGGGAGGACCCAGTACTTC,CASSPGQFGRTQYF,TRBV9,-,-,TRBJ2-5
TGTGCCACCAGCAGAGTTCCGGGGTCTACGCTTTTAAATCAGCCCCAGCATTTT,CATSRVPGSTLLNQPQHF,TRBV15,-,-,TRBJ1-5
TGTGCCAGCCTTCGGGACGTTAATCAGCCCCAGCATTTT,CASLRDVNQPQHF,TRBV2,-,-,TRBJ1-5
TGTGCCAGCAGCCTCCGGACAGTTCAAAAGGAGGTTAATGAAAAACTGTTTTTT,CASSLRTVQKEVNEKLFF,TRBV6-1,-,-,TRBJ1-4
TGTGCCAGTAGCAACAGTCACAATCAGCCCCAGCATTTT,CASSNSHNQPQHF,TRBV19,-,-,TRBJ1-5
TGTGCCAGCAATTCGGCTAATGAAAAACTGTTTTTT,CASNSANEKLFF,TRBV10-3,-,-,TRBJ1-4
TGTGCCAGCAGCGTAGGCGGCAGGGGATACGAGCAGTACTTC,CASSVGGRGYEQYF,TRBV9,-,few,TRBJ2-7
TGTGCCAGCAGCTTGGGGACAGGGCAGGGAGAGACCCAGTACTTC,CASSLGTGQGETQYF,TRBV7-3,TRBD1,few,TRBJ2-5
TGTGCCAGCAGCTTAAAGACAGGGTTAGACCAGCCCCAGTACTTC,CASSLKTGLDQPQYF,TRBV7-9,TRBD1,-,TRBJ2-5
TGTGCCAGCAGCTTAGCGAACCAGGGCTACACCTTC,CASSLANQGYTF,TRBV7-2,-,once,TRBJ1-2
TGTGCCAGCAGGGCCCAGATAGGTTCCTACGAGCAGTACTTC,CASRAQIGSYEQYF,TRBV2,-,-,TRBJ2-7
TGTGCCAGCTCACCACCGGGACAGTTAAGCTACACCTTC,CASSPPGQLSYTF,TRBV15,TRBD1,once,TRBJ1-2
TGTGCCAGCAGCTTAGAAGGGAACCACTACGAGCAGTACTTC,CASSLEGNHYEQYF,TRBV7-9,-,-,TRBJ2-7
TGTGCCACCAGCAGCGCAGGTTGGGCGGCCCCGAGCAAGGAGCTGTTTTTT,CATSSAGWAAPSKELFF,TRBV15,-,many,TRBJ2-2
TGTGCCATCAGGCGGGACAGCGGCGACGAGCAGTACTTC,CAIRRDSGDEQYF,TRBV10-3,-,many,TRBJ2-7
TGTGCCAGCATCCAGGACAGGCCGAGCACAGATACGCAGTATTTT,CASIQDRPSTDTQYF,TRBV2,TRBD1,few,TRBJ2-3